This T cell receptor (beta chain) originates from a study of cytomegalovirus exposure and HLA in healthy donors. General study findings and limits: Available immune exposure information covered CMV serostatus only. The authors later linked a missense DCLRE1C variant to TCR beta V- and J-gene trimming. The HLA-A and HLA-B alleles of most subjects were reportedly predicted accurately from TCR beta sequences. Looking again later, the authors saw that most CMV-associated TCR beta chains seemed HLA-restricted.

Comment on this clone: Its specificity is unknown. The sample contains more than one DNA sequence encoding this CDR3.

V lost 6 bases, J lost 0 bases, and 2 bases stayed unmatched. The CDR3 consists of 13 residues. The germline gives CDR1 SGHVS, CDR2 FQNEAQ. The primer mix had 60 Vbeta and 13 Jbeta primers. Profiled with immunoSEQ multiplex PCR; TCRdb holds only in-frame clones, not every one. In the table there are more than 95,000 clones, approximately 87% of which are singletons. The TCR was taken from a young man in good health and CMV-seropositive. The chain couples TRBV7-8 to TRBJ2-7, with 7 bases identical to TRBD1. The sequenced sample consisted of PBMCs. Here the CDR3 reads CASRNRGSYEQYF. The CDR3 nucleotides are TGTGCCAGCAGGAACAGGGGCTCCTACGAGCAGTACTTC.